The present T cell receptor beta chain was sequenced within a study of shared clonotypes between healthy human individuals. The germline V and J ends were trimmed by 1 base and 0 bases, with 7 bases remaining between them. CDR3 length: 14 amino acids. CDR1 is SGHRS, CDR2 YFSETQ, per germline. Here immunoSEQ multiplex PCR was the method, and the copy in TCRdb shows in-frame clones only, minus some. Found here are millions of clones, 90% to 95% of them singletons; the top ten hold about 0.41%. Study-wide points: All-four-donor shared clonotypes had higher generation probabilities than non-shared clonotypes did. The study drew on few donors, limiting represented genetic and exposure-history diversity.

On this clone itself: The antigen is unknown.

CD45RA+ naive and CD45RA-negative memory subsets were separated from CD4+ cells. The sequenced sample was naive CD4+ T cells from PBMCs. Sample subset: CD45RA+ positively selected. This TCR was sampled from a young man in good health. Some clones in this sample may be carry-over from other donors' samples. The rearrangement joins TRBV5-1 to TRBJ1-1; no reliable D call. The CDR3 here is CASSLTRMNTEAFF. The CDR3 DNA reads as TGCGCCAGCAGCTTGACACGGATGAACACTGAAGCTTTCTTT.